Below, 25 T cell receptor beta chains from the same sample are listed, as sequenced in a study of immune cell composition in non-small cell lung cancer (TCRdb year 2017). The library was prepared using the immunoSEQ multiplex PCR assay. TCRdb stores this immuneACCESS table with in-frame sequences only. Part of the clones is absent; in the studies checked, under half of the shortfall reflects unresolved V genes, and no reason is known for the rest. The table for this sample lists about 4,700 clones; just over 75% of them were counted only once. The ten largest clones take up 8% to 11% of the sample. Sequenced sample: lung tumor tissue. These receptors were collected from a human donor with non-small cell lung cancer.

This chain connects TRBV7-9 to TRBJ1-2; D remains unclear. CDR3 size: 14 residues. The V end lost 2 bases, the J end lost 6 bases, and 13 bases lay between the germline ends. The germline V gene encodes CDR1 SEHNR and CDR2 FQNEAQ (reference sequence). The CDR3 reads CASSLSEGSHGYTF. CDR3 nucleotide sequence: TGTGCCAGCAGCTTATCAGAGGGAAGCCATGGCTACACCTTC.

This clone was detected once. The chain has TRBV5-4 and TRBJ2-7, with 9 bases aligning to TRBD1. CDR1 and CDR2 (germline): SGHNT, YYREEE (reference sequence). Trimming cost V 5 bases and J 2 bases; bases outside gene matches: 5. CDR3 size: 14 residues. CDR3 coding DNA: TGTGCCAGCAGTACGGGACAGGGTCCCTACGAGCAGTACTTC. Amino acids: CASSTGQGPYEQYF.

V usage is TRBV5-1 and J usage is TRBJ1-1; D is unresolved. Germline CDR1 SGHRS, CDR2 YFSETQ. The CDR3 consists of 15 residues. The germline V and J ends were trimmed by 1 base and 3 bases, with 13 bases remaining between them. The CDR3 region is CASSLMGRADTEAFF. DNA of the CDR3: TGCGCCAGCAGCTTGATGGGGAGAGCGGACACTGAAGCTTTCTTT.

This sequence joins TRBV5-1 and TRBJ2-7; 9 nucleotides line up with TRBD1. Germline V CDR1 and CDR2: SGHRS, YFSETQ. The CDR3 totals 15 residues. The junction had 7 bases not matched to a gene; V was cut back by 1 base and J by 5 bases. The CDR3: CASSLIPGQGDEQYF. CDR3 in DNA: TGCGCCAGCAGCTTGATTCCGGGACAGGGAGACGAGCAGTACTTC.

The chain carries TRBV7-2 and TRBJ2-7, with TRBD1 matching over 9 bases. V shed 1 base and J 4 bases; nucleotides not matched to a gene: 8. CDR1 SGHTA and CDR2 FQGNSA come from the germline V gene. The length of the CDR3 is 16 residues. The CDR3 loop reads CASSLVGTGKLYEQYF. The CDR3 nucleotides are TGTGCCAGCAGCTTAGTGGGGACAGGGAAATTGTACGAGCAGTACTTC.

The J gene is TRBJ1-4, the V gene TRBV7-2; D may be TRBD1 (5 bases). Germline V gene sequence: CDR1 SGHTA, CDR2 FQGNSA. V was clipped by 1 base and J by 2 bases, with 14 bases between them. The CDR3 is 17 residues long. CDR3 protein: CASSLDPRAATNEKLFF. For the CDR3, the DNA is TGTGCCAGCAGCTTAGATCCCAGGGCTGCTACTAATGAAAAACTGTTTTTT.

V usage is TRBV2 and J usage is TRBJ2-5, with 12 nucleotides matching TRBD2. Per germline, CDR1 SNHLY and CDR2 FYNNEI. The V and J ends lost 9 bases and 5 bases, in that order; junction bases with no gene match: 13. The CDR3 contains 16 residues. The CDR3 loop reads CASKSGLAGGMETQYF. The DNA of the CDR3 is TGTGCCAGTAAGAGTGGGCTAGCGGGAGGGATGGAGACCCAGTACTTC.

The chain is built from TRBV6-1 and TRBJ2-1, with a tentative D call TRBD2 (7 bases). CDR1 is MNHNS, CDR2 SASEGT, per germline. This CDR3 contains 15 residues. Trimming shortened V by 8 bases and J by 9 bases, and 23 bases separated the two germline ends. CDR3 loop: CASGGGRVGFGEQFF. DNA of the CDR3: TGTGCCAGCGGGGGGGGCAGGGTGGGTTTTGGTGAGCAGTTCTTC.

The J gene is TRBJ1-1, the V gene TRBV9; no definite D call. Germline CDR1 reads SGDLS; CDR2 reads YYNGEE. V was trimmed by 0 bases and J by 1 base, leaving 10 bases between them. The CDR3 runs to 15 residues. Here the CDR3 reads CASSVGSLGNTEAFF. The CDR3, as DNA: TGTGCCAGCAGCGTAGGATCCCTAGGGAACACTGAAGCTTTCTTT.

This clone was recorded a few times. The V and J genes are TRBV2 and TRBJ1-2; 7 nucleotides match TRBD1. J was trimmed by 3 bases and V by 4 bases; bases with no gene match: 2. Germline CDR1 is SNHLY and CDR2 is FYNNEI. The CDR3 has 13 amino acids. CDR3 sequence (DNA): TGTGCCAGCAGTGGACAGGGCGACTATGGCTACACCTTC. Residues: CASSGQGDYGYTF.

This clone was seen only a few times. In DNA, the CDR3 is TGTGCCAGCAGTTTACAGGGAGAAGCTTTCTTT. Protein: CASSLQGEAFF. The chain employs TRBV28 and TRBJ1-1; D possibly corresponds to TRBD1 (5 bases). Trimming removed 2 bases at V and 8 bases at J, with 6 bases between. The germline gives CDR1 MDHEN, CDR2 SYDVKM. The CDR3 sequence is 11 residues long.

This clone occurred a few times. The J gene is TRBJ1-2, the V gene TRBV7-2, with 7 positions matching TRBD1. The trim removed 6 bases at V and 6 bases at J, leaving 10 bases unmatched. From germline, CDR1 is SGHTA and CDR2 FQGNSA. The CDR3 totals 14 residues. CDR3 in DNA: TGTGCCAGCAGTCATAGACAGGGCTGGGATGGCTACACCTTC. As protein: CASSHRQGWDGYTF.

This clone was found a few times. The chain carries TRBV19 and TRBJ1-2, with D perhaps TRBD1 (6 bases). V gave up 6 bases and J gave up 8 bases, with 25 bases separating them. The CDR3 covers 16 residues. Germline CDR1 is LNHDA and CDR2 is SQIVND (reference sequence). In DNA, the CDR3 is TGTGCCAGTAGCCTCTCTCGACAGGCCCCGATGATAGGCTACACCTTC. As protein: CASSLSRQAPMIGYTF.

Only one count was recorded for this clone. The V call is TRBV4-1, the J call TRBJ1-1; the D gene is possibly TRBD1 (6 bases). The V gene lost 2 bases and the J gene lost 4 bases, with 14 bases spanning the gap. Germline-derived CDR1 and CDR2 are MGHRA and YSYEKL. CDR3 size: 15 residues. The CDR3 DNA sequence: TGCGCCAGCAGCCAACCGGACAGACTGTCCACTGAAGCTTTCTTT. It is translated as CASSQPDRLSTEAFF.

The chain recombines TRBV6-6 with TRBJ2-3, with D possibly matching TRBD2 (6 bases). The CDR3 has 16 residues. Germline CDR1 and CDR2: MNHNY and SVGAGI (reference sequence). The V end lost 5 bases, the J end lost 1 base, and 16 bases lay between the germline ends. The CDR3 region has the DNA TGTGCCAGCAGTGGAGGGGCTACTAAAGGCACAGATACGCAGTATTTT. This codes for CASSGGATKGTDTQYF.

The genes are TRBV7-9 and TRBJ1-1; a possible D gene is TRBD1 (6 bases). This CDR3 has 15 amino acids. V was clipped by 4 bases and J by 1 base, with 13 bases between them. Germline lookup yields CDR1 SEHNR and CDR2 FQNEAQ (reference sequence). CDR3 region: CASSSNRVGNTEAFF. CDR3 sequence (DNA): TGTGCCAGCAGCTCGAACAGGGTTGGGAACACTGAAGCTTTCTTT.

This clone occurred once. This chain's CDR3 is CASSLNGGTQETQYF. The CDR3 bases are TGTGCCAGCAGCTTGAACGGGGGGACTCAAGAGACCCAGTACTTC. The rearrangement uses TRBV13 and TRBJ2-5; 7 bases match TRBD2. CDR1 and CDR2 (germline): PRHDT, FYEKMQ (reference sequence). V was clipped by 3 bases and J by 2 bases; unmatched bases: 6. CDR3 size: 15 residues.

The V call is TRBV7-9, the J call TRBJ1-3; D is unclear. The CDR3 runs to 14 residues. Per the germline V gene, CDR1 is SEHNR and CDR2 is FQNEAQ (reference sequence). Trimming left V 2 bases short and J 4 bases short, with 9 bases between. DNA of the CDR3: TGTGCCAGCAGCTTAACGGGGATAGGAAACACCATATATTTT. Protein sequence: CASSLTGIGNTIYF.

V usage is TRBV5-1 and J usage is TRBJ1-2, with a weak D call TRBD1 (6 bases). Trimming shortened V by 3 bases and J by 6 bases, and 9 bases separated the two germline ends. Germline values: CDR1 SGHRS, CDR2 YFSETQ. The CDR3 is made up of 12 amino acids. CDR3 in DNA: TGCGCCAGCAGCTCGACAGGAGATGGCTACACCTTC. It specifies CASSSTGDGYTF.

The chain recombines TRBV11-2 with TRBJ2-7; tentatively, D is TRBD2 (5 bases). The germline gives CDR1 SGHAT, CDR2 FQNNGV. Deletions cut 3 bases from V and 6 bases from J, with 15 bases between. The CDR3 has 14 residues. The CDR3 protein is CASSLNPLGGEQYF. In nucleotides, the CDR3 is TGTGCCAGCAGCTTGAATCCCCTAGGAGGCGAGCAGTACTTC.

The chain carries TRBV29-1 and TRBJ2-7; D is perhaps TRBD1 (6 bases). The V and J ends lost 3 bases and 3 bases respectively, with 15 bases between them. Germline CDR1 SQVTM, CDR2 ANQGSEA. The CDR3 contains 14 residues. CDR3 protein: CSVDRQGSIYEQYF. The CDR3 DNA is TGCAGCGTTGATAGGCAGGGGTCCATCTACGAGCAGTACTTC.

The rearrangement joins TRBV11-2 to TRBJ2-7; 7 positions match TRBD1. The CDR3 length is 15 residues. J gave up 4 bases and V 5 bases, and 11 bases lay outside the gene matches. CDR1 is SGHAT and CDR2 is FQNNGV in the germline V gene. DNA of the CDR3: TGTGCCAGCAGCACCCCCCCACAGGGGCCGTACGAGCAGTACTTC. Translating it yields CASSTPPQGPYEQYF.

The J gene is TRBJ2-7, the V gene TRBV6-6, with 10 positions matching TRBD1. CDR1 is MNHNY and CDR2 is SVGAGI in the germline V gene (reference sequence). Trimming removed 7 bases from V and 7 bases from J; junction bases left unmatched: 7. The CDR3 contains 13 residues. This CDR3 is CASTQTGGTEQYF. Here the CDR3 DNA reads TGTGCCAGCACCCAGACAGGGGGCACTGAGCAGTACTTC.

The CDR3, as DNA: TGTGCCAGCAGAAGAACTAGGGACGAGCAGTACTTC. It translates to CASRRTRDEQYF. The rearrangement joins TRBV11-1 to TRBJ2-7; tentative D call: TRBD2 (5 bases). This CDR3 comprises 12 residues. Trimming cost V 6 bases and J 5 bases, with 11 bases left between them. Germline values: CDR1 SGHAT, CDR2 FQDESV (reference sequence).

This clone occurred a few times. This sequence joins TRBV4-2 and TRBJ2-7; TRBD1 aligns across 7 bases. This CDR3 comprises 15 residues. V shed 3 bases, J shed 3 bases, and the junction held 8 bases outside the gene matches. Germline V gene lookup returns CDR1 LGHNA and CDR2 YNFKEQ. CDR3 in amino acids: CASSQRDSPDYEQYF. The DNA for the CDR3 is TGTGCCAGCAGCCAGAGGGACAGTCCGGACTACGAGCAGTACTTC.